What follows are 14 T cell receptor beta chains derived from one specimen sequenced in a study of T cells of healthy individuals. TCRdb itself ran the 5' RACE reads through MiXCR, one entry per CDR3 protein. Of 45,000 to 60,000 distinct CDR3 sequences listed, roughly 15% are singletons. The receptors were sampled from a human donor in good health.

This clonotype was seen more than once but under ten times. The chain is built from TRBV2 and TRBJ1-5; the D gene is possibly TRBD1 (6 bases). The CDR3 is 16 amino acids. V shed 6 bases and J shed 2 bases, with 17 bases lying between them. From germline, CDR1 is SNHLY and CDR2 FYNNEI. Here the CDR3 DNA reads TGTGCCAGCAGCCCAACCCCGGGGGCGGGCAATCAGCCCCAGCATTTT. Translated, it gives CASSPTPGAGNQPQHF.

This clonotype is deemed medium-sized (0.01 to 0.1%). The rearrangement links TRBV7-9 to TRBJ2-3; D may correspond to TRBD1 or TRBD2 (5 bases each). The CDR3 sequence is 17 residues long. V lost 5 bases, J lost 1 base, and 19 bases lay in between. Germline values: CDR1 SEHNR, CDR2 FQNEAQ (reference sequence). The CDR3 spells CASSPPRDPRGTDTQYF. DNA of the CDR3: TGTGCCAGCAGCCCACCCCGGGACCCAAGGGGCACAGATACGCAGTATTTT.

V is TRBV6-6 and J is TRBJ1-4; the D is unclear. The CDR3 has 13 residues. The V end was cut by 2 bases, the J end by 5 bases, with 6 bases between. The germline V gene has CDR1 MNHNY and CDR2 SVGAGI (reference sequence). CDR3 coding DNA: TGTGCCAGCAGTTACAGGGAAAATGAAAAACTGTTTTTT. This codes for CASSYRENEKLFF.

This clonotype has ten or more counts. This sequence joins TRBV9 and TRBJ2-7; TRBD1 is a possible D gene (8 bases). In germline, CDR1 is SGDLS, CDR2 YYNGEE. V was pared by 4 bases and J by 7 bases, with 12 bases between. The CDR3 is 12 amino acids. CDR3 nucleotides: TGTGCCAGCAGCTTACAGGGGGGGGAGCAGTACTTC. This codes for CASSLQGGEQYF.

This clonotype was counted between two and nine times. The V and J genes are TRBV3-1 and TRBJ2-3; D not certain. The germline V gene has CDR1 LGHDT and CDR2 YNNKEL (reference sequence). The ends were cut back, 4 bases at V and 6 bases at J, with 11 bases in the middle. This CDR3 region has 13 residues. As DNA, the CDR3 is TGTGCCAGCAGCCTCTTAAGGTCGGATACGCAGTATTTT. Translation: CASSLLRSDTQYF.

This clonotype showed up many times. The chain couples TRBV6-1 to TRBJ2-5; D not certain. Germline V gene lookup returns CDR1 MNHNS and CDR2 SASEGT. CDR3 length: 14 amino acids. Deletions cut 1 base from V and 2 bases from J, with 8 bases between. CDR3 DNA: TGTGCCAGCAGTGAAGTAGACGGTCAAGAGACCCAGTACTTC. Protein: CASSEVDGQETQYF.

The sample holds a few counts of this clonotype. The gene calls are TRBV4-2 and TRBJ1-3, with 7 bases aligning to TRBD1. Germline CDR1 reads LGHNA; CDR2 reads YNFKEQ. The CDR3 has 17 residues. V lost 1 base and J lost 1; bases outside the gene matches: 7. The CDR3 DNA is TGTGCCAGCAGCCAAGTAACAGGGGTTGTATCTGGAAACACCATATATTTT. This translates into CASSQVTGVVSGNTIYF.

This clonotype was detected ten times or more. The genes are TRBV6-2 or TRBV6-3 and TRBJ1-5; D unresolved. Between the trimmed V and J ends, which lost 7 bases and 7 bases, there was a span of 20 bases. CDR3 length: 15 amino acids. Germline lookup yields CDR1 MNHEY and CDR2 SVGEGT. In DNA form, the CDR3 reads TGTGCCAGCAAACGCGGGATCGCGTACGACCAGCCCCAGCATTTT. Protein: CASKRGIAYDQPQHF.

Ten or more counts support this clonotype. The chain combines TRBV20-1 with TRBJ2-5; weak D call: TRBD1 (5 bases). Trimming took off 5 bases at V and 2 bases at J, with 9 bases between the two ends. Germline values: CDR1 DFQATT, CDR2 SNEGSKA (reference sequence). The CDR3 has 12 residues. The CDR3 coding sequence is TGCAGTGCTGCAGACAGACAAGAGACCCAGTACTTC. Protein: CSAADRQETQYF.

This clonotype was observed at least ten times. V is TRBV10-3 and J is TRBJ2-3, with TRBD2 identical over 11 bases. Germline values: CDR1 ENHRY, CDR2 SYGVKD. The CDR3 totals 14 residues. V lost 6 bases to trimming and J lost 5 bases; unmatched junction nucleotides: 4. CDR3 in amino acids: CAIRLAGGQDTQYF. In DNA, the CDR3 is TGTGCCATCAGGCTAGCGGGGGGCCAAGATACGCAGTATTTT.

This clonotype was recorded many times. This sequence joins TRBV5-1 and TRBJ2-7; TRBD2 is a possible D gene (6 bases). Germline CDR1 is SGHRS and CDR2 is YFSETQ. The CDR3 runs to 15 residues. Trimming stripped 0 bases from V and 3 bases from J, with 13 bases between. CDR3 residues: CASSLVRLARYEQYF. CDR3 coding DNA: TGCGCCAGCAGCTTGGTTCGTCTAGCGCGCTACGAGCAGTACTTC.

This clonotype has more than one count but fewer than ten. This chain connects TRBV24-1 to TRBJ1-3, with a tentative D call TRBD1 (5 bases). The CDR3 consists of 15 residues. CDR1 and CDR2 (germline): KGHDR, SFDVKD. V was shortened by 3 bases and J by 3 bases, with 11 bases between the two germline ends. The CDR3 region is CATSDPLQGGNTIYF. DNA for the CDR3: TGTGCCACCAGTGATCCCCTTCAGGGTGGAAACACCATATATTTT.

The V and J genes are TRBV7-6 and TRBJ2-7; D gene unclear. The CDR3 is 15 amino acids. Germline V gene data show CDR1 as SGHVS and CDR2 as FNYEAQ. Deletions cut 1 base from V and 0 bases from J, with 10 bases between. In DNA form, the CDR3 reads TGTGCCAGCAGCTTAGGGCAGGCGATCTCCTACGAGCAGTACTTC. It codes for CASSLGQAISYEQYF.

This clonotype was counted at least ten times. The gene calls are TRBV20-1 and TRBJ1-1; D gene unclear. Germline CDR1 DFQATT, CDR2 SNEGSKA (reference sequence). The CDR3 sequence is 13 residues long. V lost 6 bases and J 3 bases, leaving 14 bases between the germline ends. The CDR3 coding sequence is TGCAGTGCCATCTCCCCTCTTGACACTGAAGCTTTCTTT. Translation gives CSAISPLDTEAFF.